The rows below give T cell receptor beta chains drawn from one sample of a study of CD8 T cells in ankylosing spondylitis. TCRdb independently ran MiXCR on the 5' RACE reads; one entry per CDR3 protein. The table records a few hundred thousand distinct CDR3 sequences, under 20% of them present only once. The sequencing input was blood, either unsorted or a sorted T cell fraction (not recorded which). These receptors were collected from a male donor with ankylosing spondylitis or in good health (not recorded which). Both conserved end residues are part of each CDR3. A D gene is named only where the DNA matches it firmly. Rows give clone size only sometimes, using once, few, many, or a class for an expanded clone.

J: TRBJ1-2
size: once
D: .
V: TRBV7-9
DNA: TGTGCCAGCAGCTCCCGCTGGTTTGGGGCTGAAGGCTACACCTTC
CDR3: CASSSRWFGAEGYTF

J: TRBJ2-3
size: few
D: TRBD1
V: TRBV7-2
DNA: TGTGCCAGCAGCCAACGGGACAGGGGTACAGATACGCAGTATTTT
CDR3: CASSQRDRGTDTQYF

J: TRBJ1-1
size: .
D: TRBD1
V: TRBV6-2/TRBV6-3
DNA: TGTGCCAGCACTGACAGGGGACTAACTGAAGCTTTCTTT
CDR3: CASTDRGLTEAFF

J: TRBJ2-3
size: .
D: .
V: TRBV7-3
DNA: TGTGCCAGCAGCTCCGACCCCCAGGGGTTCGCAGATACGCAGTATTTT
CDR3: CASSSDPQGFADTQYF

J: TRBJ2-5
size: .
D: TRBD1
V: TRBV7-6
DNA: TGTGCCAGCAGCTTCGGACAGGGCTCGACTAACCAAGAGACCCAGTACTTC
CDR3: CASSFGQGSTNQETQYF

J: TRBJ1-6
size: few
D: TRBD1
V: TRBV5-1
DNA: TGCGCCAGCAGCTTGGACTCGGGACAGAATAATTCACCCCTCCACTTT
CDR3: CASSLDSGQNNSPLHF

J: TRBJ2-7
size: .
D: TRBD2
V: TRBV4-3
DNA: TGCGCCAGCAGCCAATGGACTAGCGGGAGCTCCTACGAGCAGTACTTC
CDR3: CASSQWTSGSSYEQYF

J: TRBJ2-7
size: many
D: .
V: TRBV5-5
DNA: TGTGCCAGCAGCTTGTCCGGGGGCACCGCCACCTACGAGCAGTACTTC
CDR3: CASSLSGGTATYEQYF

J: TRBJ2-1
size: many
D: .
V: TRBV29-1
DNA: TGCAGCGTTGAAGGTCTAGCGTACGACAATGAGCAGTTCTTC
CDR3: CSVEGLAYDNEQFF

J: TRBJ2-5
size: .
D: .
V: TRBV4-1
DNA: TGCGCCAGCAGCGACTCCTTAGAAGACCGCAAAGAGACCCAGTACTTC
CDR3: CASSDSLEDRKETQYF

J: TRBJ2-7
size: .
D: .
V: TRBV6-1
DNA: TGTGCCAGCAGTCGGGACCGCCTCGAGCAGTACTTC
CDR3: CASSRDRLEQYF

J: TRBJ2-5
size: .
D: .
V: TRBV25-1
DNA: TGTGCCAGCAGTGGCCTGGGGGGCCAAGAGACCCAGTACTTC
CDR3: CASSGLGGQETQYF

J: TRBJ2-7
size: few
D: .
V: TRBV6-5
DNA: TGTGCCAGCAGTTACTCGGAGATCTACGAGCAGTACTTC
CDR3: CASSYSEIYEQYF

J: TRBJ1-1
size: .
D: .
V: TRBV12-3/TRBV12-4
DNA: TGTGCCAGCAGTGAACACAAGAACACTGAAGCTTTCTTT
CDR3: CASSEHKNTEAFF

J: TRBJ2-7
size: .
D: .
V: TRBV6-5
DNA: TGTGCCAGCAGTTACGGGGCGGTCGACGAGCAGTACTTC
CDR3: CASSYGAVDEQYF

J: TRBJ1-1
size: few
D: .
V: TRBV2
DNA: TGTGCCAGCAGCGGGAAACGGAACACTGAAGCTTTCTTT
CDR3: CASSGKRNTEAFF

J: TRBJ2-3
size: many
D: .
V: TRBV5-1
DNA: TGCGCCAGCAGCTTGGCCGGCGGGATTCTAGATACGCAGTATTTT
CDR3: CASSLAGGILDTQYF

J: TRBJ1-1
size: few
D: .
V: TRBV28
DNA: TGTGCCAGCAGTTTTGAACCGGGGGAAAGGGTCACTGAAGCTTTCTTT
CDR3: CASSFEPGERVTEAFF

J: TRBJ2-7
size: .
D: TRBD2
V: TRBV11-2
DNA: TGTGCCAGCAGCCCCCAAGCGGGAGGGCCCAACGAGCAGTACTTC
CDR3: CASSPQAGGPNEQYF

J: TRBJ2-1
size: .
D: TRBD2
V: TRBV5-6
DNA: TGTGCCAGCAGCGGGGGACTAACCAACTACAATGAGCAGTTCTTC
CDR3: CASSGGLTNYNEQFF

J: TRBJ2-1
size: .
D: .
V: TRBV15
DNA: TGTGCCACCAGCAGTCCCTACCTGGCTCCAATGTACAATGAGCAGTTCTTC
CDR3: CATSSPYLAPMYNEQFF

J: TRBJ2-1
size: few
D: TRBD2
V: TRBV12-3/TRBV12-4
DNA: TGTGCCAGCAGTTTAGTACTAGCGGGAGGGAGTTTAGGCAATGAGCAGTTCTTC
CDR3: CASSLVLAGGSLGNEQFF

J: TRBJ2-7
size: .
D: TRBD1
V: TRBV29-1
DNA: TGCAGCGTTGAAGTTCCCGGGGACAGTTTCTCCTACGAGCAGTACTTC
CDR3: CSVEVPGDSFSYEQYF

J: TRBJ2-2
size: .
D: .
V: TRBV7-3
DNA: TGTGCCAGCAGCCGAGGAGGGATCCGTACCGGGGAGCTGTTTTTT
CDR3: CASSRGGIRTGELFF

J: TRBJ2-1
size: few
D: .
V: TRBV9
DNA: TGTGCCAGCAGCGTAGAGCCTGGGGAGGACAGGGAGCAGTTCTTC
CDR3: CASSVEPGEDREQFF

J: TRBJ1-1
size: few
D: .
V: TRBV27
DNA: TGTGCCAGCAGTTCTACCTTCCGGAGGGAAATGAACACTGAAGCTTTCTTT
CDR3: CASSSTFRREMNTEAFF

J: TRBJ2-7
size: .
D: .
V: TRBV11-2
DNA: TGTGCCAGCAGCCCTCTGGCGGGGATCTGCGAGCAGTACTTC
CDR3: CASSPLAGICEQYF

J: TRBJ2-7
size: .
D: TRBD2
V: TRBV7-9
DNA: TGTGCCAGCAGCCCAGCGGGAGGGCCTTCCTCCTACGAGCAGTCCTTC
CDR3: CASSPAGGPSSYEQSF

J: TRBJ2-5
size: .
D: .
V: TRBV10-3
DNA: TGTGCCATCAGTGAGGCAGGCAACCAAGAGACCCAGTACTTC
CDR3: CAISEAGNQETQYF

J: TRBJ2-7
size: once
D: TRBD1
V: TRBV12-3/TRBV12-4
DNA: TGTGCCAGCAGTCCTTCAGGGGGCCACGACGAGCAGTACTTC
CDR3: CASSPSGGHDEQYF

J: TRBJ1-2
size: .
D: .
V: TRBV4-1
DNA: TGCGCCAGCAGCCAACTACAGGAAACTAACTATGGCTACACCTTC
CDR3: CASSQLQETNYGYTF